Listed below are T cell receptor beta chains from one sample, sequenced in a study of blood T cells in healthy people across ages. TCRdb ran MiXCR on the 5' RACE reads and lists one entry per CDR3 protein. The data show about 1.6 million distinct CDR3 sequences, about 35% seen once. The sequenced sample consisted of blood. These receptors were taken from a woman in her 30s in good health. Each CDR3 is given with its conserved first and last residue. D genes are given only for firm matches. Clone size, where shown, is once, few, many, or a class for clones that have expanded.

V gene	clone size	D gene	J gene	CDR3 protein	CDR3 DNA
TRBV6-4	NA	NA	TRBJ1-5	CASSDRGEDQPQHF	TGTGCCAGCAGTGACAGGGGGGAGGATCAGCCCCAGCATTTT
TRBV3-1	NA	TRBD2	TRBJ2-3	CASSQTSGPTDTQYF	TGTGCCAGCAGCCAAACTAGCGGGCCCACAGATACGCAGTATTTT
TRBV28	NA	TRBD2	TRBJ2-5	CASRRSGTSGGQYF	TGTGCCAGCAGACGATCTGGGACTAGCGGGGGGCAGTACTTC
TRBV29-1	few	NA	TRBJ1-2	CSVEVSNQPSPYGYTF	TGCAGCGTTGAAGTGTCAAACCAGCCATCCCCCTATGGCTACACCTTC
TRBV29-1	few	NA	TRBJ2-2	CSVEEGRGRGTGELFF	TGCAGCGTTGAAGAGGGCCGGGGGCGAGGCACCGGGGAGCTGTTTTTT
TRBV7-6	NA	TRBD2	TRBJ2-3	CASSQGLAGGLSDTQYF	TGTGCCAGCAGCCAAGGACTAGCGGGAGGTTTATCAGATACGCAGTATTTT
TRBV5-5	NA	TRBD1	TRBJ1-1	CASSYGQGHEAFF	TGTGCCAGCAGCTATGGACAGGGCCATGAAGCTTTCTTT
TRBV2	few	NA	TRBJ2-1	CASSEGLQYNEQFF	TGTGCCAGCAGTGAGGGACTTCAATACAATGAGCAGTTCTTC
TRBV6-2/TRBV6-3	NA	NA	TRBJ2-1	CASSYFNGARSYNEQFF	TGTGCCAGCAGTTACTTTAATGGAGCGCGATCCTACAATGAGCAGTTCTTC
TRBV27	NA	NA	TRBJ2-3	CASSLISGETDTQYF	TGTGCCAGCAGTTTAATTTCGGGTGAGACAGATACGCAGTATTTT
TRBV10-3	few	TRBD2	TRBJ2-3	CAISESAGADTQYF	TGTGCCATCAGTGAGTCCGCGGGGGCAGATACGCAGTATTTT
TRBV3-1	NA	TRBD1	TRBJ2-5	CASSQVLRGRSETQYF	TGTGCCAGCAGCCAAGTGCTCAGGGGGCGTTCAGAGACCCAGTACTTC
TRBV20-1	few	NA	TRBJ2-5	CSATYPGETQYF	TGCAGTGCTACCTACCCGGGCGAGACCCAGTACTTC
TRBV20-1	NA	NA	TRBJ2-5	CSASIVRGGETQYF	TGCAGTGCTAGTATAGTTAGGGGGGGGGAGACCCAGTACTTC
TRBV28	NA	TRBD2	TRBJ2-1	CASTAAGGSYNEQFF	TGTGCCAGCACCGCGGCCGGGGGGTCCTACAATGAGCAGTTCTTC
TRBV25-1	few	NA	TRBJ1-4	CASSDAGPGMFF	TGTGCCAGCAGTGACGCTGGACCAGGGATGTTTTTT
TRBV20-1	few	NA	TRBJ2-2	CSARKAYGTGELFF	TGCAGTGCTAGAAAGGCTTATGGGACCGGGGAGCTGTTTTTT
TRBV20-1	few	TRBD1	TRBJ1-1	CSAREGRGVMNTEAFF	TGCAGTGCTAGAGAAGGCAGGGGGGTCATGAACACTGAAGCTTTCTTT
TRBV7-2	NA	NA	TRBJ1-2	CASSLTAHGYTF	TGTGCCAGCAGCTTAACGGCACATGGCTACACCTTC
TRBV11-2	NA	TRBD1	TRBJ1-1	CASRGPTGANTEAFF	TGTGCCAGCAGAGGCCCAACAGGGGCGAACACTGAAGCTTTCTTT
TRBV5-1	NA	NA	TRBJ2-1	CASSLIDPNNEQFF	TGCGCCAGCAGCTTGATCGACCCCAACAATGAGCAGTTCTTC
TRBV7-9	many	NA	TRBJ1-2	CASSLAYGYTF	TGTGCCAGCAGCTTAGCGTATGGCTACACCTTC
TRBV20-1	NA	NA	TRBJ2-7	CSARGLSEQYF	TGCAGTGCTAGAGGCCTCTCCGAGCAGTACTTC
TRBV6-1	NA	TRBD1	TRBJ2-1	CASSSRGQGLPFYNEQFF	TGTGCCAGCAGCTCCCGAGGACAGGGGTTACCTTTCTACAATGAGCAGTTCTTC
TRBV5-6	few	NA	TRBJ2-2	CASSLHIKQGTGELFF	TGTGCCAGCAGCTTGCACATAAAACAGGGTACCGGGGAGCTGTTTTTT
TRBV12-3/TRBV12-4	NA	NA	TRBJ1-1	CAAYQGPEAFF	TGTGCCGCCTACCAAGGCCCCGAAGCTTTCTTT
TRBV2	few	NA	TRBJ2-7	CAFGDGYKQYF	TGTGCCTTTGGGGATGGCTACAAGCAGTACTTC
TRBV15	NA	NA	TRBJ2-2	CATSTSAYTGELFF	TGTGCCACCAGCACGAGCGCTTACACCGGGGAGCTGTTTTTT
TRBV7-2	NA	TRBD2	TRBJ2-3	CASSLDPSGRRIDTQYF	TGTGCCAGCAGCTTAGACCCTAGCGGGAGGAGGATAGATACGCAGTATTTT
TRBV7-3	few	TRBD2	TRBJ2-1	CASSSRTSGSGNEQFF	TGTGCCAGCAGCTCTCGGACTAGCGGGAGTGGTAATGAGCAGTTCTTC
TRBV28	NA	NA	TRBJ2-7	CASSSPGKSPYEQYF	TGTGCCAGCAGTTCGCCCGGTAAGAGTCCCTACGAGCAGTACTTC
TRBV11-2	few	NA	TRBJ2-3	CASSLAGTTSSTDTQYF	TGTGCCAGCAGCTTAGCCGGGACAACCTCTAGCACAGATACGCAGTATTTT
TRBV27	NA	TRBD1	TRBJ2-7	CASSRTGVVYEQYF	TGTGCCAGCAGCCGAACAGGGGTCGTTTACGAGCAGTACTTC
TRBV29-1	many	TRBD1	TRBJ2-5	CSVPGQGSGYQETQYF	TGCAGCGTTCCGGGACAGGGGAGCGGTTACCAAGAGACCCAGTACTTC
TRBV9	NA	TRBD1	TRBJ1-6	CASSPGDRLSSPLHF	TGTGCCAGCAGCCCAGGGGACAGGCTCAGCTCACCCCTCCACTTT
TRBV28	few	NA	TRBJ2-7	CASSLAHQNYEQYF	TGTGCCAGCAGTTTGGCCCACCAAAACTACGAGCAGTACTTC
TRBV7-9	NA	TRBD1	TRBJ1-6	CASSYVDRGNSPLHF	TGTGCCAGCAGCTACGTTGACAGGGGAAATTCACCCCTCCACTTT
TRBV19	few	NA	TRBJ2-7	CASSTVTGYEQYF	TGTGCCAGTAGTACCGTTACAGGTTACGAGCAGTACTTC
TRBV7-9	NA	NA	TRBJ2-3	CASSLGREVDTQYF	TGTGCCAGCAGCTTGGGCAGGGAGGTAGATACGCAGTATTTT
TRBV18	NA	NA	TRBJ1-4	CASPPQGGTSNEKLFF	TGTGCCAGCCCACCACAGGGTGGGACTTCTAATGAAAAACTGTTTTTT
TRBV4-1	few	NA	TRBJ1-6	CASSQVGGVSPLHF	TGCGCCAGCAGCCAAGTCGGGGGTGTATCACCCCTCCACTTT
TRBV29-1	many	TRBD1	TRBJ1-2	CSVTGGMDYGYTF	TGCAGCGTAACAGGGGGCATGGACTATGGCTACACCTTC
TRBV13	few	TRBD2	TRBJ2-7	CASMIGLAGNYEQYF	TGTGCCAGCATGATAGGACTAGCGGGGAACTACGAGCAGTACTTC
TRBV11-3	NA	TRBD1	TRBJ2-1	CAGTGWPYNEQFF	TGTGCCGGGACAGGGTGGCCCTACAATGAGCAGTTCTTC
TRBV7-2	NA	TRBD2	TRBJ2-1	CASSPHSSGRGFEQFF	TGTGCCAGCAGCCCGCACTCTAGCGGGAGAGGCTTTGAGCAGTTCTTC
TRBV4-1	once	NA	TRBJ1-4	CASSQESTGIAEKLFF	TGCGCCAGCAGCCAAGAGTCCACAGGGATCGCTGAAAAACTGTTTTTT
TRBV18	NA	TRBD2	TRBJ2-7	CASSPVSGAFYEQYF	TGTGCCAGCTCACCAGTCAGCGGGGCATTCTACGAGCAGTACTTC
TRBV12-3/TRBV12-4	NA	TRBD2	TRBJ2-4	CASSPGLAGSVDKNIQYF	TGTGCCAGCAGTCCCGGACTAGCGGGAAGCGTAGACAAAAACATTCAGTACTTC
TRBV6-1	NA	NA	TRBJ2-6	CASTRATSASGANVLTF	TGTGCCAGCACACGGGCCACCTCCGCCTCTGGGGCCAACGTCCTGACTTTC
TRBV3-1	NA	NA	TRBJ1-5	CASSPRQQGQPQHF	TGTGCCAGCAGCCCCCGTCAACAGGGACAGCCCCAGCATTTT
TRBV10-3	few	TRBD2	TRBJ2-1	CAISEGLAGDNEQFF	TGTGCCATCAGTGAGGGTCTAGCGGGAGACAATGAGCAGTTCTTC
TRBV20-1	NA	NA	TRBJ1-2	CSAHRGAQYGYTF	TGCAGTGCACATCGGGGGGCCCAATATGGCTACACCTTC
TRBV10-3	few	TRBD2	TRBJ2-3	CAIRGAGGPQDTQYF	TGTGCCATCCGGGGAGCGGGAGGGCCGCAAGATACGCAGTATTTT
TRBV3-1	few	NA	TRBJ1-2	CASSQEEQYTF	TGTGCCAGCAGCCAAGAAGAACAATACACCTTC
TRBV4-1	few	NA	TRBJ1-2	CASSQGGLATGHYGYTF	TGCGCCAGCAGCCAGGGGGGTCTAGCGACAGGCCACTATGGCTACACCTTC
TRBV7-2	NA	NA	TRBJ2-1	CASSLAILSYNEQFF	TGTGCCAGCAGCTTAGCGATCCTCTCCTACAATGAGCAGTTCTTC
TRBV10-3	NA	NA	TRBJ1-1	CATSGTWGAPTEAFF	TGTGCCACCAGTGGAACGTGGGGGGCGCCCACTGAAGCTTTCTTT